This entry concerns a single T cell receptor beta chain. Antigen unknown. Through a sample-barcoded 5' primer and a J-beta primer mix, a second PCR was run for roughly 7 to 11 cycles. TCRdb re-analysed the 5' RACE reads in MiXCR, keeping a single row per CDR3 protein. In the table there are some 1,800,000 distinct CDR3 sequences, about two fifths of which are singletons. Every sample had a minimum of 6 million PBMCs isolated. Total RNA was isolated from each sample in quantities of at least 6 micrograms. This specimen belongs to a study of blood T cells in healthy people across ages. Germline CDR1 SGHDT, CDR2 YYEEEE. The V gene end was trimmed by 6 bases and the J gene end by 4 bases; junction bases not matched to a gene: 10. CDR3 length: 15 amino acids. General study results and limits: Roughly linear declines in TCR beta diversity per million T cells occurred with age.

Input material: blood. The chain links TRBV5-6 to TRBJ2-3, with 8 bases identical to TRBD2. This clonotype was sampled from a human donor in good health. CDR3 coding DNA: TGTGCCAGCACCCTCCGGGGGGGCCGAGCAGATACGCAGTATTTT. Encoded protein: CASTLRGGRADTQYF. Together with reference TRBV5-6 and TRBJ2-3, the CDR3 gives the full variable domain: DAGVTQSPTHLIKTRGQQVTLRCSPKSGHDTVSWYQQALGQGPQFIFQYYEEEERQRGNFPDRFSGHQFPNYSSELNVNALLLGDSALYLCASTLRGGRADTQYFGPGTRLTVL.